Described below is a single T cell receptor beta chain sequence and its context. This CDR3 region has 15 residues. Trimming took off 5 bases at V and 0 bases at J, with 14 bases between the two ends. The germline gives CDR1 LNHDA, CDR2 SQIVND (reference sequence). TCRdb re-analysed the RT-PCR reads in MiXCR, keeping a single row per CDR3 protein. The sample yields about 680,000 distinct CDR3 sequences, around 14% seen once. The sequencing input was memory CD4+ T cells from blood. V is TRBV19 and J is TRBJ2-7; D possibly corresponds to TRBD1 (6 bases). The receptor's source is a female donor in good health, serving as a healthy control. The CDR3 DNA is TGTGCCAGTAGTGTAGGACAGCGGTTCTCCTACGAGCAGTACTTC. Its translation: CASSVGQRFSYEQYF.